This T cell receptor beta chain was documented in a study of blood T cell repertoires in COVID-19. The CDR3 is 14 residues long. Germline V gives CDR1 SGHVS, CDR2 FNYEAQ. V gave up 3 bases and J gave up 3 bases; unmatched junction bases: 3. Assay used: immunoSEQ multiplex PCR; TCRdb lists only in-frame clones, some missing. The repertoire includes over 60,000 clones, roughly three quarters of them detected once, and 32% sits in the top ten. V is TRBV7-6 and J is TRBJ2-3; 7 positions match TRBD2. This clonotype originated in a human donor in a cohort sampled during active COVID-19. Sequencing was done on a sample of peripheral blood. The CDR3 coding sequence is TGTGCCAGCAGCTTGGGGAGGGAGACAGATACGCAGTATTTT. Its protein is CASSLGRETDTQYF.